The text below deals with one T cell receptor (beta chain). The CDR3 consists of 15 residues. V lost 1 base to trimming and J lost 6 bases, with 15 bases between them. Germline lookup yields CDR1 SGHRS and CDR2 YFSETQ. This entry comes from a study of CD8+ T cells in alopecia areata. As the sequencing template, cDNA was produced by extracting RNA and reverse transcribing it. Clones were read by immunoSEQ multiplex PCR, and TCRdb kept only the in-frame ones, dropping some. Found here are about 120,000 clones, around two fifths of them singletons; the top ten hold 3.1%. The rearrangement joins TRBV5-1 to TRBJ2-3, with D hard to call. The sequencing input was CD4+ T cells sorted from blood. This sequence originates from a human donor with alopecia areata. DNA of the CDR3: TGCGCCAGCAGCTTGACCCCCCCGGGTCGGGATACGCAGTATTTT. This encodes CASSLTPPGRDTQYF.